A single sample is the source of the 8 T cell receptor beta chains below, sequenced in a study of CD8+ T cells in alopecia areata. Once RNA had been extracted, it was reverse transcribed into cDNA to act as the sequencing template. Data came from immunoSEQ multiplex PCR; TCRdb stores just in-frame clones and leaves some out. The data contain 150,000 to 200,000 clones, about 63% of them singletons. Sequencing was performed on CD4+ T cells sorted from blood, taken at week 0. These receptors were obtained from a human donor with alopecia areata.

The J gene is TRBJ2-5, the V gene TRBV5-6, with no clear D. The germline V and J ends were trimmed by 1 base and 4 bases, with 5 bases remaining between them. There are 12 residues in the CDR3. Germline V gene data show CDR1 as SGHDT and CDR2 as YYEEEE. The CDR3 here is CASSLIAETQYF. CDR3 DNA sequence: TGTGCCAGCAGCTTGATTGCAGAGACCCAGTACTTC. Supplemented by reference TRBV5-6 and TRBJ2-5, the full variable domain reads DAGVTQSPTHLIKTRGQQVTLRCSPKSGHDTVSWYQQALGQGPQFIFQYYEEEERQRGNFPDRFSGHQFPNYSSELNVNALLLGDSALYLCASSLIAETQYFGPGTRLLVL.

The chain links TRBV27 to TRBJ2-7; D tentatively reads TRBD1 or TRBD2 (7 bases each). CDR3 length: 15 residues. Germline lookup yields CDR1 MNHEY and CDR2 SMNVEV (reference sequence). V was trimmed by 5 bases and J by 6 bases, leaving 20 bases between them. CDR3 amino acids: CASSPSGGAKAEQYF. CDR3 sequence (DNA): TGTGCCAGCAGTCCATCAGGGGGGGCGAAGGCCGAGCAGTACTTC.

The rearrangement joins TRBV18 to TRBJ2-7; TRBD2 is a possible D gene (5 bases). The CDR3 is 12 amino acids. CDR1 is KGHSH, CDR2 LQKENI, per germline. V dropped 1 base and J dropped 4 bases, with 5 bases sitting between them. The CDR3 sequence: CASSPRTYEQYF. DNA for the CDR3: TGTGCCAGCTCACCACGGACTTACGAGCAGTACTTC.

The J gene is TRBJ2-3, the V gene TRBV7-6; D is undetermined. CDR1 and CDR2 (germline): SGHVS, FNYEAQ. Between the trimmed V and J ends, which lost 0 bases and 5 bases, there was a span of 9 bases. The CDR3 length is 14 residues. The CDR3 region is CASSLAFTLDTQYF. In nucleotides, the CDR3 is TGTGCCAGCAGCTTAGCGTTTACACTAGATACGCAGTATTTT.

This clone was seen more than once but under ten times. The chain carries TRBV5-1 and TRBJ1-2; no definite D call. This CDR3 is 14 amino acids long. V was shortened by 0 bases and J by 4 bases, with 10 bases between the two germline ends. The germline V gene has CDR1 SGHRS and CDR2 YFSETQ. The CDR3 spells CASSLDSTIYGYTF. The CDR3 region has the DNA TGCGCCAGCAGCTTGGATTCTACGATCTATGGCTACACCTTC.

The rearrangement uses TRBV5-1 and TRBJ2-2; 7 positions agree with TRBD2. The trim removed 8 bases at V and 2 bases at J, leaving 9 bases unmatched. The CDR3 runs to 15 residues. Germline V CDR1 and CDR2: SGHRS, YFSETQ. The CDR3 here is CASLSGTGNTGELFF. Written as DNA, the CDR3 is TGCGCCAGTCTCAGCGGGACTGGCAACACCGGGGAGCTGTTTTTT. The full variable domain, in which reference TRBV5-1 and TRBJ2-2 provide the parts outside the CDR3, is KAGVTQTPRYLIKTRGQQVTLSCSPISGHRSVSWYQQTPGQGLQFLFEYFSETQRNKGNFPGRFSGRQFSNSRSEMNVSTLELGDSALYLCASLSGTGNTGELFFGEGSRLTVL.

CDR3 region: CAPNGQNEETQYF. CDR3 coding DNA: TGTGCCCCGAATGGACAGAACGAAGAGACCCAGTACTTC. The chain is built from TRBV2 and TRBJ2-5; tentative D call: TRBD1 (6 bases). Trimming cost V 11 bases and J 3 bases, with 16 bases left between them. CDR3 length: 13 residues. CDR1 is SNHLY, CDR2 FYNNEI, per germline. Full variable domain (remainder filled in from reference TRBV2 and TRBJ2-5): EPEVTQTPSHQVTQMGQEVILRCVPISNHLYFYWYRQILGQKVEFLVSFYNNEISEKSEIFDDQFSVERPDGSNFTLKIRSTKLEDSAMYFCAPNGQNEETQYFGPGTRLLVL.

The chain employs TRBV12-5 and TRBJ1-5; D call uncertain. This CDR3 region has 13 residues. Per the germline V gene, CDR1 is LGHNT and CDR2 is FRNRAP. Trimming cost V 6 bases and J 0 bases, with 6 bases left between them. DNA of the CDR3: TGTGCTAGTGGAACAGATAGCAATCAGCCCCAGCATTTT. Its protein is CASGTDSNQPQHF.